The 27 T cell receptor beta chains in this list originate from one sample, sequenced in a study of blood T cell repertoires in COVID-19. This table comes from immunoSEQ multiplex PCR, and its TCRdb copy is limited to in-frame clones, with some not included. Among about 220,000 clones listed, roughly 87% were seen once. What was sequenced was peripheral blood. Receptor source: a man in his forties with active or convalescent COVID-19.

The chain has TRBV11-2 and TRBJ2-3; 10 bases fit TRBD2. The V gene end was trimmed by 2 bases and the J gene end by 3 bases; junction bases not matched to a gene: 11. The CDR3 is made up of 18 amino acids. Germline lookup yields CDR1 SGHAT and CDR2 FQNNGV. This chain's CDR3 is CASSLTYRTSGFTDTQYF. The CDR3 nucleotides read TGTGCCAGCAGCTTAACTTATCGGACTAGCGGATTTACAGATACGCAGTATTTT.

This rearrangement joins TRBV19 to TRBJ1-3; 7 positions match TRBD1. The CDR3 contains 14 residues. Per the germline V gene, CDR1 is LNHDA and CDR2 is SQIVND (reference sequence). V trimming: 10 bases; J trimming: 4 bases; junction bases outside the gene matches: 10. The CDR3 loop is CATDTGVRGNTIYF. CDR3 nucleotide sequence: TGTGCCACCGATACAGGGGTGCGCGGAAACACCATATATTTT.

The chain recombines TRBV5-6 with TRBJ2-1, with 12 bases aligning to TRBD2. The CDR3 loop spans 17 amino acids. The trim removed 4 bases at V and 6 bases at J, leaving 11 bases unmatched. Germline V gene lookup returns CDR1 SGHDT and CDR2 YYEEEE. The CDR3: CASSPRTLAGGGNEQFF. The CDR3 nucleotides read TGTGCCAGCAGCCCACGGACACTAGCGGGAGGAGGCAATGAGCAGTTCTTC.

The chain carries TRBV5-1 and TRBJ1-3; TRBD1 agrees at 9 bases. Germline trimming cut 0 bases from V and 0 bases from J; bases unmatched to any gene: 1. The germline gives CDR1 SGHRS, CDR2 YFSETQ. CDR3 length equals 16 residues. The CDR3 DNA follows: TGCGCCAGCAGCTTGGAGGACAGGGGCTCTGGAAACACCATATATTTT. This codes for CASSLEDRGSGNTIYF. The whole variable domain, remainder taken from reference TRBV5-1 and TRBJ1-3, is KAGVTQTPRYLIKTRGQQVTLSCSPISGHRSVSWYQQTPGQGLQFLFEYFSETQRNKGNFPGRFSGRQFSNSRSEMNVSTLELGDSALYLCASSLEDRGSGNTIYFGEGSWLTVV.

The genes are TRBV19 and TRBJ1-1; possibly TRBD1 for D (5 bases). The ends were cut back, 7 bases at V and 6 bases at J, with 18 bases in the middle. The length of the CDR3 is 14 residues. Germline CDR1 and CDR2: LNHDA and SQIVND (reference sequence). CDR3 sequence (DNA): TGTGCCAGTAAAAAACATACAGGATGGGCTGAAGCTTTCTTT. Residues: CASKKHTGWAEAFF. Supplemented by reference TRBV19 and TRBJ1-1, the full variable domain reads DGGITQSPKYLFRKEGQNVTLSCEQNLNHDAMYWYRQDPGQGLRLIYYSQIVNDFQKGDIAEGYSVSREKKESFPLTVTSAQKNPTAFYLCASKKHTGWAEAFFGQGTRLTVV.

The rearrangement joins TRBV19 to TRBJ1-6; D is unclear. This CDR3 contains 13 residues. The V gene lost 5 bases and the J gene lost 10 bases, with 12 bases spanning the gap. Per germline, CDR1 LNHDA and CDR2 SQIVND (reference sequence). The CDR3 loop reads CASSPNPGSPLHF. The CDR3 DNA sequence: TGTGCCAGTAGTCCCAACCCAGGCTCACCCCTCCACTTT. Together with reference TRBV19 and TRBJ1-6, the CDR3 gives the full variable domain: DGGITQSPKYLFRKEGQNVTLSCEQNLNHDAMYWYRQDPGQGLRLIYYSQIVNDFQKGDIAEGYSVSREKKESFPLTVTSAQKNPTAFYLCASSPNPGSPLHFGNGTRLTVT.

This chain uses TRBV5-6 with TRBJ2-7; tentatively, D is TRBD2 (5 bases). V was trimmed by 6 bases and J by 6 bases, leaving 22 bases between them. Per the germline V gene, CDR1 is SGHDT and CDR2 is YYEEEE. The CDR3 has 15 residues. CDR3 nucleotide sequence: TGTGCCAGCAACCAAGGACTCACCCCCGAAGTCGAGCAGTACTTC. This gives the protein CASNQGLTPEVEQYF. Using reference TRBV5-6 and TRBJ2-7 for the parts outside the CDR3, the full variable domain is DAGVTQSPTHLIKTRGQQVTLRCSPKSGHDTVSWYQQALGQGPQFIFQYYEEEERQRGNFPDRFSGHQFPNYSSELNVNALLLGDSALYLCASNQGLTPEVEQYFGPGTRLTVT.

The chain employs TRBV3-1 (or the pseudogene TRBV3-2) and TRBJ2-7; tentatively, D is TRBD2 (6 bases). V lost 4 bases and J lost 1, with 11 bases in between. The CDR3 consists of 14 residues. Germline CDR1 LGHDT, CDR2 YNNKEL (reference sequence). The CDR3: CASSPGTVSYEQYF. CDR3 bases: TGTGCCAGCAGCCCCGGGACTGTTTCCTACGAGCAGTACTTC.

This chain links TRBV3-1 (or the pseudogene TRBV3-2) with TRBJ2-1, with a possible D match to TRBD2 (6 bases). Trimming cost V 1 base and J 2 bases, with 12 bases left between them. CDR3 length equals 16 residues. Germline assignment: CDR1 LGHDT and CDR2 YNNKEL (reference sequence). Written as DNA, the CDR3 is TGTGCCAGCAGCCAAGGGTACGGGAGTCCCTACAATGAGCAGTTCTTC. Amino acid sequence: CASSQGYGSPYNEQFF.

This clone came up a few times. This chain connects TRBV7-9 to TRBJ2-1; D ambiguous. Trimming stripped 3 bases from V and 8 bases from J, with 5 bases between. Germline CDR1 SEHNR, CDR2 FQNEAQ (reference sequence). The CDR3 is 11 residues long. The CDR3 loop is CASSLVDEQFF. The CDR3 DNA reads as TGTGCCAGCAGCTTGGTAGATGAGCAGTTCTTC.

The V and J genes are TRBV6-2 or TRBV6-3 and TRBJ1-5, with D hard to call. V lost 2 bases, J lost 3 bases, and 8 bases lay in between. Germline V gives CDR1 MNHEY, CDR2 SVGEGT. CDR3 length: 14 residues. CDR3 protein: CASSYGGLNQPQHF. In nucleotides, the CDR3 is TGTGCCAGCAGTTACGGCGGCCTCAATCAGCCCCAGCATTTT.

V and J are TRBV4-1 and TRBJ1-2, with D unclear. V was shortened by 4 bases and J by 12 bases, with 24 bases between the two germline ends. CDR1 and CDR2 from the germline V gene are MGHRA and YSYEKL. The CDR3 length is 15 residues. CDR3 loop: CASSRNPLEGSQDTF. CDR3 nucleotides: TGCGCCAGCAGCCGCAATCCCCTCGAGGGAAGTCAGGACACCTTC.

The chain joins TRBV21-1 to TRBJ1-2; the D call TRBD1 from the table was never checked on the DNA. TRBV21-1 is annotated as a pseudogene. The CDR3 runs to 16 residues. The CDR3 loop is CASTVPAGQPFYGYTF. The CDR3 DNA reads as TGTGCCAGCACAGTCCCCGCGGGACAGCCTTTTTATGGCTACACCTTC.

In its sample, this clone was seen a few times. J is TRBJ2-3 and V is TRBV28; no reliable D call. Per the germline V gene, CDR1 is MDHEN and CDR2 is SYDVKM. CDR3 length: 15 residues. The ends were cut back, 3 bases at V and 6 bases at J, with 16 bases in the middle. The CDR3 nucleotides read TGTGCCAGCAGTTTCTTGGCCAGAACGTGGGATACGCAGTATTTT. As protein: CASSFLARTWDTQYF.

The chain links TRBV9 to TRBJ1-4; TRBD1 matches at 9 bases. Germline values: CDR1 SGDLS, CDR2 YYNGEE. The CDR3 runs to 17 residues. Trimming cost V 3 bases and J 2 bases; bases outside gene matches: 8. The CDR3 region has the DNA TGTGCCAGCAGCGACGTGGGGACAGGGAGGACTAATGAAAAACTGTTTTTT. Its protein is CASSDVGTGRTNEKLFF.

The chain couples TRBV11-2 to TRBJ2-2; D is undetermined. Germline V gene sequence: CDR1 SGHAT, CDR2 FQNNGV. Deletions cut 2 bases from V and 4 bases from J, with 17 bases between. There are 17 residues in the CDR3. As DNA, the CDR3 is TGTGCCAGCAGCTTACCGCGTCCCAGACTGGGCACCGGGGAGCTGTTTTTT. Protein product: CASSLPRPRLGTGELFF. Full variable domain (remainder filled in from reference TRBV11-2 and TRBJ2-2): EAGVAQSPRYKIIEKRQSVAFWCNPISGHATLYWYQQILGQGPKLLIQFQNNGVVDDSQLPKDRFSAERLKGVDSTLKIQPAKLEDSAVYLCASSLPRPRLGTGELFFGEGSRLTVL.

The chain uses TRBV7-2 and TRBJ2-3, with 8 bases lining up with TRBD2. CDR3 size: 13 residues. J was trimmed by 6 bases and V by 6 bases; bases with no gene match: 5. The germline CDR1 and CDR2 sequences are SGHTA and FQGNSA. The CDR3 reads CASRLSGEDTQYF. In DNA, the CDR3 is TGTGCCAGCAGGCTTAGCGGGGAGGATACGCAGTATTTT.

The chain joins TRBV28 to TRBJ1-6; 7 bases align to TRBD1. The germline CDR1 and CDR2 sequences are MDHEN and SYDVKM. The CDR3 covers 14 residues. With V trimmed by 4 bases and J by 10 bases, 7 bases remained unmatched. The CDR3 nucleotides read TGTGCCAGCAGTTCTGACAGGGTTGGATCACCCCTCCACTTT. Its translation: CASSSDRVGSPLHF.

The rearrangement joins TRBV5-1 to TRBJ2-1; 13 positions match TRBD2. V dropped 3 bases and J dropped 8; count of bases not matched to a gene: 23. The CDR3 loop spans 21 amino acids. CDR1 and CDR2 (germline): SGHRS, YFSETQ. In DNA form, the CDR3 reads TGCGCCAGCAGCTCAAGACCCCGGACTAGCGGGAGTGTACTGGGTTTGTATGAGCAGTTCTTC. Translation gives CASSSRPRTSGSVLGLYEQFF.

The V call is TRBV7-2, the J call TRBJ1-3, with 9 positions matching TRBD1. Germline V lookup: CDR1 SGHTA, CDR2 FQGNSA. CDR3 size: 18 residues. With 4 bases clipped from V and 1 base from J, the junction kept 11 bases outside the gene matches. The CDR3 DNA reads TGTGCCAGCAGCTCCGGACAGGGGAACGGTTATTCTGGAAACACCATATATTTT. Protein product: CASSSGQGNGYSGNTIYF.

V and J are TRBV19 and TRBJ1-2; D perhaps matches TRBD1 (6 bases). This CDR3 is 12 amino acids long. Trimming removed 7 bases at V and 6 bases at J, with 12 bases between. Germline-derived CDR1 and CDR2 are LNHDA and SQIVND (reference sequence). The CDR3 sequence: CASINRENGYTF. The DNA of the CDR3 is TGTGCCAGTATAAACAGGGAAAATGGCTACACCTTC.

This chain uses TRBV5-1 with TRBJ2-7; 7 nucleotides match TRBD2. V lost 0 bases to trimming and J lost 0 bases; unmatched junction nucleotides: 6. This CDR3 comprises 16 residues. Per germline, CDR1 SGHRS and CDR2 YFSETQ. The CDR3 nucleotides read TGCGCCAGCAGCTTGGACCCAGCGGGGCTCTCCTACGAGCAGTACTTC. Protein: CASSLDPAGLSYEQYF. Together with reference TRBV5-1 and TRBJ2-7, the CDR3 gives the full variable domain: KAGVTQTPRYLIKTRGQQVTLSCSPISGHRSVSWYQQTPGQGLQFLFEYFSETQRNKGNFPGRFSGRQFSNSRSEMNVSTLELGDSALYLCASSLDPAGLSYEQYFGPGTRLTVT.

CDR3 in amino acids: CASSPLYEQYF. Here the CDR3 DNA reads TGTGCCAGCAGCCCCCTCTACGAGCAGTACTTC. The chain is built from TRBV25-1 and TRBJ2-7; D remains unclear. Germline assignment: CDR1 MGHDK and CDR2 SYGVNS. The V end lost 6 bases, the J end lost 3 bases, and 6 bases lay between the germline ends. This CDR3 has 11 amino acids.

The rearrangement uses TRBV6-2 or TRBV6-3 and TRBJ1-1; D may be TRBD1 (6 bases). V lost 6 bases, J lost 3 bases, and 14 bases lay in between. This CDR3 contains 14 residues. Germline V gene lookup returns CDR1 MNHEY and CDR2 SVGEGT. Here the CDR3 reads CASSRTGGHTEAFF. The CDR3 bases are TGTGCCAGCAGCCGGACGGGGGGCCACACTGAAGCTTTCTTT.

The chain uses TRBV10-3 and TRBJ1-4; D is ambiguous. The germline CDR1 and CDR2 sequences are ENHRY and SYGVKD. This CDR3 is 16 amino acids long. V lost 0 bases to trimming and J lost 3 bases, with 11 bases between them. In DNA, the CDR3 is TGTGCCATCAGTGAGTCGGTTTGGCCGCCTAATGAAAAACTGTTTTTT. Its translation is CAISESVWPPNEKLFF.

The genes are TRBV5-4 and TRBJ2-1; 8 bases match TRBD2. V lost 5 bases and J lost 8; bases outside the gene matches: 6. The V gene's germline CDR1 is SGHNT and CDR2 YYREEE (reference sequence). This CDR3 comprises 13 residues. CDR3 residues: CASRAGLVYEQFF. Written as DNA, the CDR3 is TGTGCCAGCAGGGCGGGACTAGTATATGAGCAGTTCTTC. Drawing the rest from reference TRBV5-4 and TRBJ2-1, the complete variable domain is ETGVTQSPTHLIKTRGQQVTLRCSSQSGHNTVSWYQQALGQGPQFIFQYYREEENGRGNFPPRFSGLQFPNYSSELNVNALELDDSALYLCASRAGLVYEQFFGPGTRLTVL.

This rearrangement joins TRBV5-4 to TRBJ2-2; 10 nucleotides line up with TRBD2. This CDR3 comprises 16 residues. J gave up 4 bases and V 4 bases, and 7 bases lay outside the gene matches. Germline values: CDR1 SGHNT, CDR2 YYREEE (reference sequence). Written as DNA, the CDR3 is TGTGCCAGCAGCGGTGGAGGACTAGCGGCCACCGGGGAGCTGTTTTTT. Translating it yields CASSGGGLAATGELFF.